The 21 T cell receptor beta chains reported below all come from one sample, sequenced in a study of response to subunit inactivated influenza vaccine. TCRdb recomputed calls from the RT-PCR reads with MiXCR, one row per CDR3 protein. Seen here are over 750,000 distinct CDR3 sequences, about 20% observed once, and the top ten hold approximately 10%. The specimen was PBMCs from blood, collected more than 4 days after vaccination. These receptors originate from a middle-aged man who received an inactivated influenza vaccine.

The CDR3 DNA reads TGCGCCAGCAGCCGCATAACGGGCCCGGATGAAAAACTGTTTTTT. Residues: CASSRITGPDEKLFF. The chain links TRBV5-1 to TRBJ1-4; D call uncertain. Trimming cost V 4 bases and J 6 bases, with 16 bases left between them. CDR1 SGHRS and CDR2 YFSETQ come from the germline V gene. CDR3 length equals 15 residues. Variable domain in full (rest from reference TRBV5-1 and TRBJ1-4): KAGVTQTPRYLIKTRGQQVTLSCSPISGHRSVSWYQQTPGQGLQFLFEYFSETQRNKGNFPGRFSGRQFSNSRSEMNVSTLELGDSALYLCASSRITGPDEKLFFGSGTQLSVL.

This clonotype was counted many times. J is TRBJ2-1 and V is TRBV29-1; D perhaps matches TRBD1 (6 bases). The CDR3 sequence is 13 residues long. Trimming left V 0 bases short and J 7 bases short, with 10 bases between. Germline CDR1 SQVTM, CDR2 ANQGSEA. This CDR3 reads CSVEDGGRNEQFF. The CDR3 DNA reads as TGCAGCGTTGAAGATGGGGGCAGGAATGAGCAGTTCTTC.

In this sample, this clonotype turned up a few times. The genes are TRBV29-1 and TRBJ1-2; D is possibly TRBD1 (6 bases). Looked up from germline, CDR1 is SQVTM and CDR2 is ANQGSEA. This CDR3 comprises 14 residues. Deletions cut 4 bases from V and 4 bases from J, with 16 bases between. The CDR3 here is CSVGQGWWGYGYTF. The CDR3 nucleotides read TGCAGCGTTGGCCAGGGGTGGTGGGGCTATGGCTACACCTTC.

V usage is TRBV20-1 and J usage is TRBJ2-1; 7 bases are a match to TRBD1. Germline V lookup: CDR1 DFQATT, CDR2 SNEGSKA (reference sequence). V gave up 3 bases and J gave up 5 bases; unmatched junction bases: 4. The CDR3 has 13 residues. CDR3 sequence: CSARNRGHNEQFF. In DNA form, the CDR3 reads TGCAGTGCTAGGAACAGGGGCCACAATGAGCAGTTCTTC.

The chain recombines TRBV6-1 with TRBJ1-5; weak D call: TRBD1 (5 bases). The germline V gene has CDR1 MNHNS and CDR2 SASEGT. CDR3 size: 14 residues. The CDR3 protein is CALGGLNSNQPQHF. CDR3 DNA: TGTGCTCTGGGGGGACTAAATAGCAATCAGCCCCAGCATTTT.

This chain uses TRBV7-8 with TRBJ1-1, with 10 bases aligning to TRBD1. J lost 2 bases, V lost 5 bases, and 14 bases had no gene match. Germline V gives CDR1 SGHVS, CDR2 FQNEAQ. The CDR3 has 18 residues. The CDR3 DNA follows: TGTGCCAGCAGCCGAAGCCGGGACAGGGGAGGGAGAAACACTGAAGCTTTCTTT. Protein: CASSRSRDRGGRNTEAFF.

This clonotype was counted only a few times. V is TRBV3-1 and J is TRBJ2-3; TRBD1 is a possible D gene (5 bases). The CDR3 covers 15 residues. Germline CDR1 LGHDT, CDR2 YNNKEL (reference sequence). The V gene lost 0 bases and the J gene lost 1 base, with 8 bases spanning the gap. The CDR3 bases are TGTGCCAGCAGCCAAGAGGGGCGTCGCACAGATACGCAGTATTTT. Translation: CASSQEGRRTDTQYF.

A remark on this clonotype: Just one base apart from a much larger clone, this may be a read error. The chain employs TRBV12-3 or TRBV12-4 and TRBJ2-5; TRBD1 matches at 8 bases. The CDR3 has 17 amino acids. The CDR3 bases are TGTGCCAGCAGTTTAGCGAGGAGACAGGGGCCACAAGACACCCAGTACTTC. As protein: CASSLARRQGPQDTQYF.

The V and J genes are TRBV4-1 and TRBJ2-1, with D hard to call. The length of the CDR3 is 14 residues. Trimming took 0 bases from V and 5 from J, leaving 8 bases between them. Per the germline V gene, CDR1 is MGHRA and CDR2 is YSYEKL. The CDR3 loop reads CASSQDGSHNEQFF. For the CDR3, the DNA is TGCGCCAGCAGCCAAGACGGCAGCCACAATGAGCAGTTCTTC.

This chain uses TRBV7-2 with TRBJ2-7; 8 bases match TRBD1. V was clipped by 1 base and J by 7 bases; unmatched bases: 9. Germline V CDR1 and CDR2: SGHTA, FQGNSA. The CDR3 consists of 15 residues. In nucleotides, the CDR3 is TGTGCCAGCAGCTTAGACCGGACAGGGCCCTCAGAGCAGTACTTC. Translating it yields CASSLDRTGPSEQYF.

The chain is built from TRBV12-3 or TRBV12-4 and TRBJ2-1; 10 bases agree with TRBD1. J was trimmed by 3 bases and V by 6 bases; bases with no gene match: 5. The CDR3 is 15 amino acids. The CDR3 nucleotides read TGTGCCAGCAGGGCCGGACAGGGGGGCTACAATGAGCAGTTCTTC. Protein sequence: CASRAGQGGYNEQFF.

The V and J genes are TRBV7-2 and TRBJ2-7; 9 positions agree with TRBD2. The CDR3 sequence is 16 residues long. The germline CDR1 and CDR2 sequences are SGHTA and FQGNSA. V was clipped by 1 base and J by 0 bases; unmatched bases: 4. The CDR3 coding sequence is TGTGCCAGCAGCTTAGTTCCTAGCGGGAACTCCTACGAGCAGTACTTC. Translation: CASSLVPSGNSYEQYF.

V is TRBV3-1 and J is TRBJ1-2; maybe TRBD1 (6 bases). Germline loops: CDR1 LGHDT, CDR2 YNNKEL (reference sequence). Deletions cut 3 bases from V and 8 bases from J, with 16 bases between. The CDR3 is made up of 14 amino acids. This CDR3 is CASSQVGAPGGYTF. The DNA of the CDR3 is TGTGCCAGCAGCCAGGTGGGGGCCCCGGGCGGCTACACCTTC.

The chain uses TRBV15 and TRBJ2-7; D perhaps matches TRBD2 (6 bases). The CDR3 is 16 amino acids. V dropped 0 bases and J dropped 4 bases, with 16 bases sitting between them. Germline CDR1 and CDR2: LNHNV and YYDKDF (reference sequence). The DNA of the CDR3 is TGTGCCACCAGCAGAGATAGGGCTCGCGGGGCATACGAGCAGTACTTC. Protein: CATSRDRARGAYEQYF.

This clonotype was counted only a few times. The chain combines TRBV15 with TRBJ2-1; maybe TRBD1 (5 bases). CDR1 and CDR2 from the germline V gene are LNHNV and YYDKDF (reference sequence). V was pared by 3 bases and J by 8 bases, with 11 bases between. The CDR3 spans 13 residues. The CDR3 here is CATSREGHDEQFF. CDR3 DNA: TGTGCCACCAGCAGGGAAGGACACGATGAGCAGTTCTTC.

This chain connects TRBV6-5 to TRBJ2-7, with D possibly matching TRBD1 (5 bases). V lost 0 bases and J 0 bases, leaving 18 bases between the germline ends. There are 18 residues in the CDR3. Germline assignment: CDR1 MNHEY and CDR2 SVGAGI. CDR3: CASSYSYGWGLSSYEQYF. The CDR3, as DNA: TGTGCCAGCAGTTACTCGTACGGCTGGGGCCTAAGCTCCTACGAGCAGTACTTC.

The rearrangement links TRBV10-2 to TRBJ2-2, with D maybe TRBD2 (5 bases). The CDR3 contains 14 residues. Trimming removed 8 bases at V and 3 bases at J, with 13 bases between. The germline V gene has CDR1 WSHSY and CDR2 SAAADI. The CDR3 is CASSGSGDTGELFF. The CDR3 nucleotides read TGCGCCAGCTCGGGGAGCGGAGACACCGGGGAGCTGTTTTTT.

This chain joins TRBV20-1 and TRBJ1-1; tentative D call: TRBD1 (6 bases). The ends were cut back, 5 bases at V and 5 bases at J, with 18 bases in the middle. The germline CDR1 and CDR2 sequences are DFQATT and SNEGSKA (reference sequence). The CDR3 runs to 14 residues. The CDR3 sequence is CSASRGRRGTEAFF. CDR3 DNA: TGCAGTGCTTCCCGGGGCAGGAGGGGGACTGAAGCTTTCTTT.

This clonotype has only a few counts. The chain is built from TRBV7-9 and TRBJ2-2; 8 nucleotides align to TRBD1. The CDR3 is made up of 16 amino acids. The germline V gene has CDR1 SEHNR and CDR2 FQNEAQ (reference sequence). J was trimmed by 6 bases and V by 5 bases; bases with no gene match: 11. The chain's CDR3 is CASSLRQGPTPGELFF. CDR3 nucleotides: TGTGCCAGCAGCCTGCGACAGGGGCCGACCCCCGGGGAGCTGTTTTTT.

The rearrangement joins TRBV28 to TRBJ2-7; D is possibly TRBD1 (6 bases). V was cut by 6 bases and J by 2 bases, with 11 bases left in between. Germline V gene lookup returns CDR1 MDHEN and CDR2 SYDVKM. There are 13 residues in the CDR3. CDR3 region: CASRRGHPYEQYF. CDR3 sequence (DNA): TGTGCCAGCAGACGGGGACACCCCTACGAGCAGTACTTC.

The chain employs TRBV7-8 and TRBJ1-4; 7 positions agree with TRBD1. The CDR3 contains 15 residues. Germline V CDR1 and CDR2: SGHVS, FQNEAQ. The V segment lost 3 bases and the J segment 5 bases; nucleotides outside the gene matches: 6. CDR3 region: CASSFLGQPNEKLFF. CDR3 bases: TGTGCCAGCAGCTTTCTGGGACAGCCGAATGAAAAACTGTTTTTT.